This T cell receptor beta chain emerged from a study of glioma-infiltrating T cells. Using RNA template, CDR3s of TCR alpha and beta were amplified with iRepertoire arm-PCR. TCRdb redid the calling of the multiplex PCR reads with MiXCR, one entry per CDR3 protein. The profile covers around 390,000 distinct CDR3 sequences, with 35% to 45% appearing a single time and about 12% taken by the ten largest. Ten or more counts support this clonotype. Its antigen is not identified. The study's findings and limits: Non-neoplastic patients had below-expected tissue-blood divergence, while all gliomas exceeded expectation.

This TCR derives from a human donor with low-grade glioma or glioblastoma, undergoing nonglioma brain surgery, or in good health (not recorded which). The sequencing input was glioma tissue, nonneoplastic brain tissue, or PBMCs (not recorded which).

The CDR3 nucleotides read TGTGCCAGCAGTTACTCCCCCGACACTGAAGCTTTCTTT. It codes for CASSYSPDTEAFF. The rearrangement links TRBV6-5 to TRBJ1-1; D is unclear. The V gene lost 0 bases and the J gene lost 3 bases, with 5 bases spanning the gap. The CDR3 is 13 amino acids. In germline, CDR1 is MNHEY, CDR2 SVGAGI.